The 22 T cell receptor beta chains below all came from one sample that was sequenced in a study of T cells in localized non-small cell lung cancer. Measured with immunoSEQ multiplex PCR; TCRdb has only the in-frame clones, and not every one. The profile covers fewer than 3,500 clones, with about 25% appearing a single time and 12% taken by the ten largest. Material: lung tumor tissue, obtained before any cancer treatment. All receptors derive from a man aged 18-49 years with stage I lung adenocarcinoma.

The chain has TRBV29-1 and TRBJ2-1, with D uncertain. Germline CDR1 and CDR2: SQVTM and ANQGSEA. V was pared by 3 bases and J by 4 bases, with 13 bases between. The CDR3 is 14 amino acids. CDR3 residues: CSVDGLDLYNEQFF. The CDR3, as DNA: TGCAGCGTTGATGGTCTAGACCTTTACAATGAGCAGTTCTTC.

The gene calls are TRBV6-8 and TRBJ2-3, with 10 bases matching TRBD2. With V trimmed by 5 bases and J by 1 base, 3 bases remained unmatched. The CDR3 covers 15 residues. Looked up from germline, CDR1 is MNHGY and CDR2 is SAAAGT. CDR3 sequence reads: CASSDGTSGTDTQYF. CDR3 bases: TGTGCCAGCAGTGACGGGACTAGCGGCACAGATACGCAGTATTTT.

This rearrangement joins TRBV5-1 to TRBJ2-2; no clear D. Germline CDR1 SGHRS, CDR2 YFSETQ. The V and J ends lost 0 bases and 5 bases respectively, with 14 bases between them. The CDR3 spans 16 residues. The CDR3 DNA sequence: TGCGCCAGCAGCTTGGCATACTTGGCTAGGACCGGGGAGCTGTTTTTT. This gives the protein CASSLAYLARTGELFF.

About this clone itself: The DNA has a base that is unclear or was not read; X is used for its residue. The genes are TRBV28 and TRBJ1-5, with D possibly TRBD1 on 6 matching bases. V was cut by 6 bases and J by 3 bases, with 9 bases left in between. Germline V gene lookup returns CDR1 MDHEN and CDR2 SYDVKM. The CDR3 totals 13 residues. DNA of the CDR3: TGTGCCAGCAGYCGGGACACCAATCAGCCCCAGCATTTT. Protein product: CASXRDTNQPQHF. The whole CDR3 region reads CASSRDTNQPQHF.

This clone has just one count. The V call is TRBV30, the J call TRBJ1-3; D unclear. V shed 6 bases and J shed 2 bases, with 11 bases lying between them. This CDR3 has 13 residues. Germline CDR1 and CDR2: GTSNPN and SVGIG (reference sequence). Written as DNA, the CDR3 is TGTGCCTGCCGAGGGAATGCTGGAAACACCATATATTTT. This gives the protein CACRGNAGNTIYF.

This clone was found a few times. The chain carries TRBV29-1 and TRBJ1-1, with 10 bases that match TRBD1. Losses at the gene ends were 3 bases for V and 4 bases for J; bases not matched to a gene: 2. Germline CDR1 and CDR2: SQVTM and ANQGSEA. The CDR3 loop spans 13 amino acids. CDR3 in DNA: TGCAGCGTTGAGGGACAGGGGAGCACTGAAGCTTTCTTT. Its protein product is CSVEGQGSTEAFF. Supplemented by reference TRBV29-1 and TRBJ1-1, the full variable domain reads SAVISQKPSRDICQRGTSLTIQCQVDSQVTMMFWYRQQPGQSLTLIATANQGSEATYESGFVIDKFPISRPNLTFSTLTVSNMSPEDSSIYLCSVEGQGSTEAFFGQGTRLTVV.

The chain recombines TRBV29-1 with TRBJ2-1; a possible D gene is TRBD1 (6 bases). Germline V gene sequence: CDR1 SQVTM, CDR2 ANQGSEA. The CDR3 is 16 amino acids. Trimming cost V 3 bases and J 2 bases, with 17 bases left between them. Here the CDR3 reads CSVDGLTGKTYNEQFF. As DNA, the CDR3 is TGCAGCGTTGACGGTTTGACAGGTAAAACCTACAATGAGCAGTTCTTC.

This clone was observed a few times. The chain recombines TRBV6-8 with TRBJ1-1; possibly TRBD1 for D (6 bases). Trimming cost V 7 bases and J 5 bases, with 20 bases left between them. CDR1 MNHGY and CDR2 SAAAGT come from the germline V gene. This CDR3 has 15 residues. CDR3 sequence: CASNLVQGGGTEAFF. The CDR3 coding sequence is TGTGCCAGCAACCTTGTACAGGGAGGAGGGACTGAAGCTTTCTTT.

The CDR3 bases are TGTGCCAGTAGTTCCCCCCCGTACCCAAATCAGCCCCAGCATTTT. This encodes CASSSPPYPNQPQHF. The chain has TRBV19 and TRBJ1-5; no reliable D call. The germline V and J ends were trimmed by 5 bases and 4 bases, with 15 bases remaining between them. This CDR3 has 15 residues. From germline, CDR1 is LNHDA and CDR2 SQIVND (reference sequence). Full variable domain (rest looked up from reference TRBV19 and TRBJ1-5): DGGITQSPKYLFRKEGQNVTLSCEQNLNHDAMYWYRQDPGQGLRLIYYSQIVNDFQKGDIAEGYSVSREKKESFPLTVTSAQKNPTAFYLCASSSPPYPNQPQHFGDGTRLSIL.

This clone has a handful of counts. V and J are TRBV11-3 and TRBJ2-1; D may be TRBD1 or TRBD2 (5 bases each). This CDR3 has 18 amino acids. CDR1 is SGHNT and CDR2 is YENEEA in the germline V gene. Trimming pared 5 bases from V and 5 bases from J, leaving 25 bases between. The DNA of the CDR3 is TGTGCCAGCAGCCAAATTGGGGGTTCGAAACAAGTGGACAATGAGCAGTTCTTC. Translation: CASSQIGGSKQVDNEQFF.

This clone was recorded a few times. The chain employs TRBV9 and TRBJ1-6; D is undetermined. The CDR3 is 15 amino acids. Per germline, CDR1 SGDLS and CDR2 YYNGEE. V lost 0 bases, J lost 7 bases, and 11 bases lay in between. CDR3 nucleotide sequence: TGTGCCAGCAGCGTAGAGGGAGGGAGGAATTCACCCCTCCACTTT. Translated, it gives CASSVEGGRNSPLHF.

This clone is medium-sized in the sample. CDR3 coding DNA: TGTGCCAGCAGCTTGGTTGCGGGGAGAGGGACTGAAGCTTTCTTT. It encodes CASSLVAGRGTEAFF. The chain uses TRBV11-3 and TRBJ1-1; D is uncertain. Trimming left V 3 bases short and J 5 bases short, with 16 bases between. This CDR3 has 15 amino acids. Germline V gives CDR1 SGHNT, CDR2 YENEEA. The variable domain in full, completed from reference TRBV11-3 and TRBJ1-1, reads EAGVVQSPRYKIIEKKQPVAFWCNPISGHNTLYWYLQNLGQGPELLIRYENEEAVDDSQLPKDRFSAERLKGVDSTLKIQPAELGDSAVYLCASSLVAGRGTEAFFGQGTRLTVV.

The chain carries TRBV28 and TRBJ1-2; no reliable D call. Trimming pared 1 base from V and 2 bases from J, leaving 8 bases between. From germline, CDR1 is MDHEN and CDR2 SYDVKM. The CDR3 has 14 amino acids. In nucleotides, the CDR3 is TGTGCCAGCAGTTTATTGGTCGCCAACTATGGCTACACCTTC. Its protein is CASSLLVANYGYTF.

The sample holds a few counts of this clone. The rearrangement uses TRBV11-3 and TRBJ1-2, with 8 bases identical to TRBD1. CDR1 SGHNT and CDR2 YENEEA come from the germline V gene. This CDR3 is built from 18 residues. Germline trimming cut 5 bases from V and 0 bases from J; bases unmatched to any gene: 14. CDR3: CASSTLWGQEGTNYGYTF. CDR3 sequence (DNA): TGTGCCAGCAGCACACTCTGGGGACAGGAGGGAACTAACTATGGCTACACCTTC.

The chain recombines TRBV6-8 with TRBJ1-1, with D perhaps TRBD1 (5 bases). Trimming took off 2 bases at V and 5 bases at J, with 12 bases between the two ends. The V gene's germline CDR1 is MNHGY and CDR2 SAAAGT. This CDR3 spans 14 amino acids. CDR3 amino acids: CASSYPGARTEAFF. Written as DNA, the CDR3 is TGTGCCAGCAGTTACCCCGGGGCGAGAACTGAAGCTTTCTTT.

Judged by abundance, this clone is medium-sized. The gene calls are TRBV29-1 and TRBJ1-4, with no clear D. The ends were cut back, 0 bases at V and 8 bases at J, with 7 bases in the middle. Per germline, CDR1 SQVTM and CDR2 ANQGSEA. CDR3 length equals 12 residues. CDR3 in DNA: TGCAGCGTTGAAGACGGAAGGGAAAAACTGTTTTTT. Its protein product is CSVEDGREKLFF.

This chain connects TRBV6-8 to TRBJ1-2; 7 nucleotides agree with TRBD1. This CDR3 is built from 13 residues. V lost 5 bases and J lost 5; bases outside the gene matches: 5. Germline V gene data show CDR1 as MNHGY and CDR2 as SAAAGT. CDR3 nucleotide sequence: TGTGCCAGCAGTGCATCGACAGGGTATGGCTACACCTTC. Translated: CASSASTGYGYTF.

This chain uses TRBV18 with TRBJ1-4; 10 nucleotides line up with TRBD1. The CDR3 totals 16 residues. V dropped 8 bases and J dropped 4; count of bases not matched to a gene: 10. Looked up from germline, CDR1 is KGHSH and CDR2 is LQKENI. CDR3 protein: CASTPGQGLLNEKLFF. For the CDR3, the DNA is TGTGCCAGCACGCCGGGACAGGGGCTCCTTAATGAAAAACTGTTTTTT.

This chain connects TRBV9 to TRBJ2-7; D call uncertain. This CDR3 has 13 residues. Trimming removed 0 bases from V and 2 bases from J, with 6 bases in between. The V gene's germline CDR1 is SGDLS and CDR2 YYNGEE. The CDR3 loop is CASSVDGTYEQYF. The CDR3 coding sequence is TGTGCCAGCAGCGTAGACGGTACCTACGAGCAGTACTTC.

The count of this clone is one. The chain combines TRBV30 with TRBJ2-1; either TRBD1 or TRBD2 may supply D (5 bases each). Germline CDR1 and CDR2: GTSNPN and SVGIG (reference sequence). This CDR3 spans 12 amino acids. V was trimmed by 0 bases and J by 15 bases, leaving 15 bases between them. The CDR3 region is CAWSVGTTDRFF. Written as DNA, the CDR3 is TGTGCCTGGAGTGTCGGGACCACCGACCGGTTCTTC.

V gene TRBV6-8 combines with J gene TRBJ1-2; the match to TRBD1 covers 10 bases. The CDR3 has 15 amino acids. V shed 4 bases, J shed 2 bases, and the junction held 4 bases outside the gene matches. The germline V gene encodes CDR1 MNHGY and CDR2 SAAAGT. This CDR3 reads CASSSPGQGNYGYTF. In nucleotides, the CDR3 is TGTGCCAGCAGTTCTCCGGGACAGGGGAACTATGGCTACACCTTC.

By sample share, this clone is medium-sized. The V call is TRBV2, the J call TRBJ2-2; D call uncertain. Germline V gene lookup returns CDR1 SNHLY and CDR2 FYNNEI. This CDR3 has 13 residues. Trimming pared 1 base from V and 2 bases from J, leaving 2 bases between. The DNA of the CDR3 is TGTGCCAGCAGTGAAGTTAACACCGGGGAGCTGTTTTTT. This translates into CASSEVNTGELFF.